This is a list of T cell receptor beta chains from one sample in a study of blood T cell repertoires in COVID-19. This table comes from immunoSEQ multiplex PCR, and its TCRdb copy is limited to in-frame clones, with some not included. The table has some 330,000 clones, over 75% seen once. Sample: PBMCs or T cells enriched from blood (not recorded which). All receptors come from a middle-aged man in a cohort exposed to, infected with or recovered from COVID-19 (not recorded which). The CDR3 runs from the conserved cysteine through the conserved F or W. A D gene is named only where the DNA matches it firmly. Size is stated for part of the rows, as once, few or many counts, or as a class when the clone is expanded.

TRBV28	NA	NA	TRBJ1-1	CASTGQMNTEAFF	TGTGCCAGTACAGGCCAAATGAACACTGAAGCTTTCTTT
TRBV7-2	TRBD1	NA	TRBJ1-1	CASSLGQGSTEAFF	TGTGCCAGCAGCTTAGGACAGGGGAGCACTGAAGCTTTCTTT
TRBV29-1	NA	NA	TRBJ1-4	CSVEVSNEKLFF	TGCAGCGTTGAAGTCTCTAATGAAAAACTGTTTTTT
TRBV4-1	TRBD2	NA	TRBJ2-7	CASSQEGTRYPYEQYF	TGCGCCAGCAGCCAGGAAGGGACTAGGTACCCCTACGAGCAGTACTTC
TRBV27	TRBD1	once	TRBJ2-7	CASSTPGTGVYEQYF	TGTGCCAGCAGTACCCCCGGGACAGGGGTCTACGAGCAGTACTTC
TRBV6-5	NA	NA	TRBJ1-3	CASSYSGSGSGNTIYF	TGTGCCAGCAGTTACTCGGGTTCAGGAAGCGGAAACACCATATATTTT
TRBV5-5	NA	NA	TRBJ1-1	CASSLPGNTEAFF	TGTGCCAGCAGCTTGCCAGGGAACACTGAAGCTTTCTTT
TRBV2	NA	NA	TRBJ2-7	CASKASETYEQYF	TGTGCCAGCAAGGCCAGCGAGACCTACGAGCAGTACTTC
TRBV30	NA	NA	TRBJ1-1	CAWSVGGLNTEAFF	TGTGCCTGGAGTGTAGGCGGATTGAACACTGAAGCTTTCTTT
TRBV13	NA	NA	TRBJ2-6	CASIKRAGVLGGANVLTF	TGTGCCAGCATCAAAAGAGCAGGGGTGTTGGGTGGGGCCAACGTCCTGACTTTC
TRBV7-3	TRBD2	NA	TRBJ2-3	CASSPGTSGSNTQYF	TGTGCCAGCAGCCCGGGGACTAGCGGGAGCAATACGCAGTATTTT
TRBV27	TRBD1	NA	TRBJ1-1	CASSPERDRNTEAFF	TGTGCCAGCAGTCCCGAACGGGACAGGAACACTGAAGCTTTCTTT
TRBV18	NA	NA	TRBJ2-5	CASSPGGQETQYF	TGTGCCAGCTCACCCGGCGGGCAAGAGACCCAGTACTTC
TRBV3-1/TRBV3-2	TRBD1	NA	TRBJ2-6	CASSLGQGSGANVLTF	TGTGCCAGCAGCCTGGGACAGGGCTCTGGGGCCAACGTCCTGACTTTC
TRBV28	TRBD2	NA	TRBJ2-7	CASSSPGLAGGYEQYF	TGTGCCAGCAGTTCCCCGGGACTAGCGGGAGGCTACGAGCAGTACTTC
TRBV28	TRBD2	NA	TRBJ2-7	CASSLWREGYEQYF	TGTGCCAGCAGTTTATGGCGGGAGGGCTACGAGCAGTACTTC
TRBV7-9	TRBD1	NA	TRBJ2-3	CASSLGQGMADTQYF	TGTGCCAGCAGCTTAGGACAGGGGATGGCAGATACGCAGTATTTT
TRBV11-2	NA	NA	TRBJ2-1	CASSLVSQGTEFF	TGTGCCAGCAGCTTAGTCTCCCAGGGTACTGAGTTCTTC
TRBV10-3	NA	once	TRBJ1-1	CAISESGGTEAFF	TGTGCCATCAGTGAGTCAGGGGGCACTGAAGCTTTCTTT
TRBV5-1	TRBD1	NA	TRBJ1-1	CASSGELGTGGYGTEAFF	TGCGCCAGCAGCGGTGAGCTGGGGACAGGGGGATACGGCACTGAAGCTTTCTTT
TRBV5-1	NA	NA	TRBJ2-1	CASSLVAESYNEQFF	TGCGCCAGCAGCTTGGTGGCGGAATCCTACAATGAGCAGTTCTTC
TRBV3-1/TRBV3-2	TRBD2	NA	TRBJ2-3	CASSQGLAGSRNTQYF	TGTGCCAGCAGCCAAGGACTAGCGGGGAGCAGGAATACGCAGTATTTT
TRBV7-2	TRBD1	NA	TRBJ1-6	CASSLVGQINSPLHF	TGTGCCAGCAGCTTAGTGGGACAGATTAATTCACCCCTCCACTTT